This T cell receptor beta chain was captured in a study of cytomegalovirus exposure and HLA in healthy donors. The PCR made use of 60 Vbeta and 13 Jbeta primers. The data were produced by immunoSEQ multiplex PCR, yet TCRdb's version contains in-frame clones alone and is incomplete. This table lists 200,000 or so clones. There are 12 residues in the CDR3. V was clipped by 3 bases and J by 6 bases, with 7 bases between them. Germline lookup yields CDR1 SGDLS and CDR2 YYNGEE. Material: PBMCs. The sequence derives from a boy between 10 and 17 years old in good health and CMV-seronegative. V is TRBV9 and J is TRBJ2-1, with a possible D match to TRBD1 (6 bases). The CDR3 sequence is CASSGGGNEQFF. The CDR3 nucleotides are TGTGCCAGCAGCGGAGGGGGCAATGAGCAGTTCTTC.